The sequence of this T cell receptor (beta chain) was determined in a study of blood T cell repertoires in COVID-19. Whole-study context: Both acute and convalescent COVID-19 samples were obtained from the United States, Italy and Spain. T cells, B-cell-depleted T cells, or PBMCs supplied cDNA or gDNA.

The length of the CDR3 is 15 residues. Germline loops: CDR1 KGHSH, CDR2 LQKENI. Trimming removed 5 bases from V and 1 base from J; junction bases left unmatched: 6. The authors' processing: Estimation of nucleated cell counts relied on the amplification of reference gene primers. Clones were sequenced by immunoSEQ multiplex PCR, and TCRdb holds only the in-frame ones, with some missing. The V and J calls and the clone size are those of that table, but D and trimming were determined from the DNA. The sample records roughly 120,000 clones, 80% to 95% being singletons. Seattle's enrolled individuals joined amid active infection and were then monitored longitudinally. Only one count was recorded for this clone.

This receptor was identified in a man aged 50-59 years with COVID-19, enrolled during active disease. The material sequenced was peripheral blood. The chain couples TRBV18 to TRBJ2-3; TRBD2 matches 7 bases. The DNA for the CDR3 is TGTGCCAGCTCAAGCCTAGCGGCAGGCACAGATACGCAGTATTTT. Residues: CASSSLAAGTDTQYF.